The clone carrying this T cell receptor (beta chain) was counted a single time. These data are taken from a study of cytomegalovirus exposure and HLA in healthy donors. Every donor was a healthy person donating bone marrow. V shed 7 bases and J 11 bases; nucleotides not matched to a gene: 13. Germline V gene lookup returns CDR1 LNHDA and CDR2 SQIVND (reference sequence). The CDR3 runs 13 residues. In the PCR, 60 Vbeta and 13 Jbeta primers were used. In the source study's methods: The authors later counted about 80 million unique TCR beta chains, about 11 million of them shared. Clones were read by immunoSEQ multiplex PCR, and TCRdb kept only the in-frame ones, dropping some. D and trimming were read from the DNA, whereas the V and J calls and clone size are those reported in that table. The repertoire holds about 150,000 clones, with approximately 80% as singletons.

Input material: PBMCs. The chain has TRBV19 and TRBJ1-1; TRBD1 aligns across 7 bases. This clonotype was obtained from a man aged 40-50 years in good health and CMV-seropositive. CDR3 sequence reads: CASTTDRQPVAFF. The CDR3 region has the DNA TGTGCCAGTACAACGGACAGGCAGCCGGTCGCTTTCTTT.